The T cell receptor (beta chain) under discussion was sequenced for a study of control samples from healthy donors and cancer patients. Produced via immunoSEQ multiplex PCR; TCRdb's table is partial and in-frame only. This sample has around 140,000 clones, with under 95% found just once. Germline-derived CDR1 and CDR2 are MNHEY and SVGEGT. The CDR3 has 12 residues. Trimming shortened V by 5 bases and J by 8 bases, and 10 bases separated the two germline ends. Specimen: blood. The TCR comes from a man aged 18 to 35 in good health. This chain joins TRBV6-2 or TRBV6-3 and TRBJ2-1; no firm D call. The CDR3: CASSLFTDEQFF. CDR3 DNA: TGTGCCAGCAGTCTGTTTACGGATGAGCAGTTCTTC.